This T cell receptor beta chain was sequenced in a study of cytomegalovirus exposure and HLA in healthy donors. Germline assignment: CDR1 SGDLS and CDR2 YYNGEE. The CDR3 length is 16 residues. The V segment lost 3 bases and the J segment 2 bases; nucleotides outside the gene matches: 5. The study, taken as a whole, reports: Associated with cytomegalovirus, according to the listing, were around 160 TCR beta chains.

The assay was immunoSEQ multiplex PCR, and TCRdb's table has in-frame clones only and misses some. The sample carries about 56,000 clones, 93% recorded once. With regard to this clone: Its antigen remains unknown.

Specimen: PBMCs. The clonotype originates from a woman aged 18-29 years in good health and CMV-seronegative. This chain joins TRBV9 and TRBJ1-5, with 10 bases aligning to TRBD1. This chain's CDR3 is CASSAGDRGGNQPQHF. The CDR3 bases are TGTGCCAGCAGCGCCGGGGACAGGGGTGGCAATCAGCCCCAGCATTTT.